This is a list of T cell receptor beta chains from one sample in a study of blood T cell repertoires in COVID-19. Sequencing was performed with immunoSEQ multiplex PCR; in TCRdb, only in-frame clones are kept and a portion is missing. The profile covers under 150,000 clones, with around three quarters appearing a single time and roughly 14% taken by the ten largest. The sequenced sample consisted of peripheral blood. Source of these receptors: an elderly man with acute or convalescent COVID-19. Both conserved end residues are part of each CDR3. A D gene is named only where the DNA matches it firmly. Size values are once, few and many counts, or a class for expanded clones, and some rows have none.

J: TRBJ2-1; D: -; size: -; V: TRBV5-1; DNA: TGCGCCAGCAGCTTGGACGCCCCGGGCAATGAGCAGTTCTTC; CDR3: CASSLDAPGNEQFF
J: TRBJ2-2; D: -; size: -; V: TRBV7-2; DNA: TGTGCCAGCAGCTTAACCGCCAGGGTCGGGGAGCTGTTTTTT; CDR3: CASSLTARVGELFF
J: TRBJ2-7; D: -; size: once; V: TRBV7-6; DNA: TGTGCCAGCAGCTCTGACCCGGGGGATATCTACGAGCAGTACTTC; CDR3: CASSSDPGDIYEQYF
J: TRBJ2-7; D: TRBD1; size: -; V: TRBV2; DNA: TGTGCCAGCATGGGGGACAGGGGGTCCTACGAGCAGTACTTC; CDR3: CASMGDRGSYEQYF
J: TRBJ2-7; D: -; size: once; V: TRBV19; DNA: TGTGCCAGTAGTAATCGGGGTTTCTACGAGCAGTACTTC; CDR3: CASSNRGFYEQYF
J: TRBJ2-7; D: TRBD1; size: -; V: TRBV10-3; DNA: TGTGCCATCAGTGAGGGACAGGGATCCTACGAGCAGTACTTC; CDR3: CAISEGQGSYEQYF
J: TRBJ1-2; D: -; size: few; V: TRBV7-2; DNA: TGTGCCAGCAGCCACCTAGGAGGAGTTAGCTATGGCTACACCTTC; CDR3: CASSHLGGVSYGYTF
J: TRBJ1-5; D: -; size: -; V: TRBV5-1; DNA: TGCGCCAGCAGCTTGGATGGAGAAACCCAGCATTTT; CDR3: CASSLDGETQHF
J: TRBJ1-2; D: TRBD1; size: -; V: TRBV7-2; DNA: TGTGCCAGCAGCTTAGGTCCAGACAGGGCACCCGGCTATGGCTACACCTTC; CDR3: CASSLGPDRAPGYGYTF
J: TRBJ2-2; D: -; size: once; V: TRBV5-6; DNA: TGTGCCAGCAGCTTGGACCTAGCCGGGGAGCTGTTTTTT; CDR3: CASSLDLAGELFF
J: TRBJ1-6; D: TRBD1; size: few; V: TRBV7-9; DNA: TGTGCCAGCAGCCCCGGACAGGGAACGGGAAATTCACCCCTCCACTTT; CDR3: CASSPGQGTGNSPLHF
J: TRBJ2-5; D: -; size: -; V: TRBV3-1/TRBV3-2; DNA: TGTGCCAGCAGCCCTACTTACAGTGGAGAGACCCAGTACTTC; CDR3: CASSPTYSGETQYF
J: TRBJ1-3; D: -; size: few; V: TRBV5-4; DNA: TGTGCCAGCCGGAAAGCAGGCTCTGGAAACACCATATATTTT; CDR3: CASRKAGSGNTIYF
J: TRBJ2-3; D: TRBD1; size: -; V: TRBV6-6; DNA: TGTGCCAGCAGGCCGACAGGGGGGGTGGGAACAGATACGCAGTATTTT; CDR3: CASRPTGGVGTDTQYF
J: TRBJ2-7; D: -; size: -; V: TRBV7-9; DNA: TGTGCCAGCAGCTCGCTCCCCACTACAGGCGGCTCCTACGAGCAGTACTTC; CDR3: CASSSLPTTGGSYEQYF
J: TRBJ1-2; D: TRBD1; size: -; V: TRBV5-6; DNA: TGTGCCAGCAGCGGGACAGCCGGCAACTATGGCTACACCTTC; CDR3: CASSGTAGNYGYTF
J: TRBJ1-2; D: -; size: -; V: TRBV2; DNA: TGTGCCAGCAGTCCCTCCGGGGGTGGCTATGGCTACACCTTC; CDR3: CASSPSGGGYGYTF
J: TRBJ2-1; D: TRBD2; size: -; V: TRBV28; DNA: TGTGCCAGCTCGCCTATCCTAGCGGGGGGCGGCGAGCAGTTCTTC; CDR3: CASSPILAGGGEQFF
J: TRBJ2-7; D: TRBD2; size: -; V: TRBV7-9; DNA: TGTGCCAGCAGCTTAGTAGCGGGGGTAGTCGAGCAGTACTTC; CDR3: CASSLVAGVVEQYF
J: TRBJ1-1; D: -; size: -; V: TRBV4-2; DNA: TGTGCCAGCAGCCAAGAGGGCGCAGGGGCTAACACTGAAGCTTTCTTT; CDR3: CASSQEGAGANTEAFF
J: TRBJ1-6; D: -; size: once; V: TRBV5-5; DNA: TGTGCCAGCAGCTTGCAGGGACTTGATTCACCCCTCCACTTT; CDR3: CASSLQGLDSPLHF
J: TRBJ1-2; D: -; size: -; V: TRBV28; DNA: TGTGCCAGCTCCCTTGGGGAGGGGGGTCGGTATGGCTACACCTTC; CDR3: CASSLGEGGRYGYTF
J: TRBJ1-6; D: -; size: -; V: TRBV5-1; DNA: TGCGCCAGCAGCTTGGGACTCACAACGGGCTATAATTCACCCCTCCACTTT; CDR3: CASSLGLTTGYNSPLHF